What follows are 14 T cell receptor beta chains derived from one specimen sequenced in a study of T cell changes during pregnancy in multiple sclerosis. Generated by immunoSEQ multiplex PCR, the TCRdb table keeps only in-frame clones and is missing some. The sample yields roughly 28,000 clones, around nine tenths seen once. The source material was CD8+ T cells from peripheral blood mononuclear cells, sampled before pregnancy. The receptors come from a female donor with multiple sclerosis, enrolled in a pregnancy study.

The chain uses TRBV5-1 and TRBJ1-1; no definite D call. The CDR3 is made up of 14 amino acids. V shed 1 base and J shed 3 bases, with 10 bases lying between them. The germline CDR1 and CDR2 sequences are SGHRS and YFSETQ. The chain's CDR3 is CASSLQDLDTEAFF. CDR3 bases: TGCGCCAGCAGCTTGCAGGATCTGGACACTGAAGCTTTCTTT.

The genes are TRBV10-2 and TRBJ2-3; TRBD2 aligns across 10 bases. Trimming cost V 6 bases and J 2 bases; bases outside gene matches: 2. The CDR3 is made up of 14 amino acids. Germline values: CDR1 WSHSY, CDR2 SAAADI. The CDR3 reads CASRTSGTTDTQYF. The CDR3 DNA reads as TGCGCCAGCAGAACTAGCGGGACCACAGATACGCAGTATTTT.

CDR3 protein: CASSLWTNPGELFF. The CDR3 DNA reads as TGCGCCAGCAGCCTTTGGACTAACCCCGGGGAGCTGTTTTTT. The V gene is TRBV4-1, the J gene TRBJ2-2, with D possibly being TRBD2 (6 bases). V was trimmed by 4 bases and J by 6 bases, leaving 12 bases between them. The CDR3 is 14 residues long. Germline-derived CDR1 and CDR2 are MGHRA and YSYEKL.

V usage is TRBV7-3 and J usage is TRBJ2-1; perhaps TRBD1 as D (7 bases). Per the germline V gene, CDR1 is SGHTA and CDR2 is FQGTGA. Trimming removed 2 bases at V and 0 bases at J, with 8 bases between. CDR3 size: 15 residues. The CDR3 DNA reads TGTGCCAGCAGCTTACAGGGGGGCTCCTACAATGAGCAGTTCTTC. Protein: CASSLQGGSYNEQFF.

This clone occurred a few times. The V and J genes are TRBV2 and TRBJ1-5, with no clear D. The CDR3 has 15 residues. Per germline, CDR1 SNHLY and CDR2 FYNNEI. Trimming cost V 6 bases and J 2 bases, with 14 bases left between them. The CDR3 DNA reads as TGTGCCAGCAGGGTGTCCCAACGGGGCAATCAGCCCCAGCATTTT. This sequence encodes CASRVSQRGNQPQHF.

The chain recombines TRBV2 with TRBJ2-1; 9 bases map to TRBD1. Per the germline V gene, CDR1 is SNHLY and CDR2 is FYNNEI. This CDR3 has 13 amino acids. The V gene end was trimmed by 7 bases and the J gene end by 5 bases; junction bases not matched to a gene: 3. The CDR3 protein is CASIRTGDNEQFF. The CDR3 DNA follows: TGTGCCAGCATCCGGACAGGGGACAATGAGCAGTTCTTC.

CDR3 in DNA: TGTGCCAGCAGCTTAGAAGGCAGGGGGCAACGAGAGACCCAGTACTTC. Protein: CASSLEGRGQRETQYF. The rearrangement joins TRBV7-2 to TRBJ2-5; 8 positions match TRBD1. V trimming: 1 base; J trimming: 4 bases; junction bases outside the gene matches: 8. This CDR3 contains 16 residues. Per germline, CDR1 SGHTA and CDR2 FQGNSA.

The chain couples TRBV2 to TRBJ1-5, with 9 bases fitting TRBD1. The CDR3 runs to 15 residues. J was trimmed by 4 bases and V by 5 bases; bases with no gene match: 6. Germline lookup yields CDR1 SNHLY and CDR2 FYNNEI. The CDR3 DNA sequence: TGTGCCAGCAGTAAGAGACAGGGGGAAAATCAGCCCCAGCATTTT. Translating gives CASSKRQGENQPQHF. Full variable domain (outside the CDR3, taken from reference TRBV2 and TRBJ1-5): EPEVTQTPSHQVTQMGQEVILRCVPISNHLYFYWYRQILGQKVEFLVSFYNNEISEKSEIFDDQFSVERPDGSNFTLKIRSTKLEDSAMYFCASSKRQGENQPQHFGDGTRLSIL.

The chain employs TRBV28 and TRBJ1-1; D might be TRBD1 (6 bases). Trimming left V 3 bases short and J 0 bases short, with 11 bases between. CDR3 length: 15 amino acids. Germline CDR1 and CDR2: MDHEN and SYDVKM. CDR3 sequence reads: CASSFRGTLNTEAFF. The CDR3 DNA sequence: TGTGCCAGCAGTTTTAGGGGGACCTTGAACACTGAAGCTTTCTTT.

This clone was seen only once. The chain joins TRBV4-2 to TRBJ2-1, with TRBD2 matching over 10 bases. The germline CDR1 and CDR2 sequences are LGHNA and YNFKEQ. V was pared by 0 bases and J by 7 bases, with 6 bases of the junction left unmatched. The CDR3 totals 16 residues. The CDR3 loop is CASSQDLSGGANEQFF. The DNA for the CDR3 is TGTGCCAGCAGCCAAGATCTAAGCGGGGGGGCGAATGAGCAGTTCTTC.

The genes are TRBV4-1 and TRBJ1-5; 7 bases line up with TRBD1. This CDR3 is 14 amino acids long. Germline lookup yields CDR1 MGHRA and CDR2 YSYEKL. V was pared by 1 base and J by 7 bases, with 4 bases of the junction left unmatched. CDR3: CASSQGAGGQPQHF. CDR3 bases: TGCGCCAGCAGCCAAGGGGCAGGGGGGCAGCCCCAGCATTTT.

A single count supports this clone. This rearrangement joins TRBV5-1 to TRBJ2-7; tentative D call: TRBD2 (6 bases). Germline V gene sequence: CDR1 SGHRS, CDR2 YFSETQ. V was trimmed by 3 bases and J by 3 bases, leaving 13 bases between them. The CDR3 is 14 residues long. The CDR3 loop reads CASSSNRENYEQYF. CDR3 sequence (DNA): TGCGCCAGCAGCTCAAACCGGGAGAACTACGAGCAGTACTTC. Drawing the rest from reference TRBV5-1 and TRBJ2-7, the complete variable domain is KAGVTQTPRYLIKTRGQQVTLSCSPISGHRSVSWYQQTPGQGLQFLFEYFSETQRNKGNFPGRFSGRQFSNSRSEMNVSTLELGDSALYLCASSSNRENYEQYFGPGTRLTVT.

This clone has just a few counts. The chain joins TRBV27 to TRBJ1-1, with 9 bases that match TRBD1. In germline, CDR1 is MNHEY, CDR2 SMNVEV (reference sequence). J gave up 4 bases and V 5 bases, and 5 bases lay outside the gene matches. This CDR3 spans 14 amino acids. The DNA of the CDR3 is TGTGCCAGCAGTCCCGGGACAGGGTCCACTGAAGCTTTCTTT. It is translated as CASSPGTGSTEAFF.

The chain links TRBV11-2 to TRBJ1-1; D remains ambiguous. Germline V gives CDR1 SGHAT, CDR2 FQNNGV. The CDR3 runs 12 residues. Trimming shortened V by 2 bases and J by 6 bases, and 7 bases separated the two germline ends. The CDR3: CASSLQSPEAFF. DNA of the CDR3: TGTGCCAGCAGCTTACAATCCCCTGAAGCTTTCTTT.